These T cell receptor beta chains were read from a single sample in a study of blood T cell repertoires in COVID-19. Sequencing used immunoSEQ multiplex PCR; TCRdb keeps in-frame clones, though not all of them. Of some 230,000 clones in the sample, just over 85% were seen once. The sequenced material came from peripheral blood. Source of these receptors: a man younger than 45 who had recovered from COVID-19. Both conserved end residues are part of each CDR3. D genes are given only for firm matches. The size entry is marked missing in some rows and otherwise reads once, few, many or a size class.

>medium-sized|TRBJ2-1|TRBV6-2/TRBV6-3|11|-
TGTGCCAGCAGTTTCGACAATGAGCAGTTCTTC
CASSFDNEQFF
>-|TRBJ1-1|TRBV11-2|13|-
TGTGCCAGCAGCTTAGATGCGCCAGGGCAAGCTTTCTTT
CASSLDAPGQAFF
>-|TRBJ1-1|TRBV13|13|-
TGTGCCAGCAGCTTAGTAAACAGTTATGAAGCTTTCTTT
CASSLVNSYEAFF
>-|TRBJ1-2|TRBV13|13|-
TGTGCCAGCAGCTTAGTAGGGAGCTATGGCTACACCTTC
CASSLVGSYGYTF
>-|TRBJ2-3|TRBV4-3|17|TRBD2
TGCGCCAGCAGCCAAAACCCGGGACTAGCAACCCCAGATACGCAGTATTTT
CASSQNPGLATPDTQYF
>-|TRBJ1-2|TRBV5-1|17|TRBD1
TGCGCCAGCAGCTTGGGACAGGGTGAAAGTTCCCTAGGTGGCTACACCTTC
CASSLGQGESSLGGYTF
>-|TRBJ2-5|TRBV6-2/TRBV6-3|12|-
TGTGCCAGCAGCGACTTCGGGGAGACCCAGTACTTC
CASSDFGETQYF
>few|TRBJ2-7|TRBV5-8|13|-
TGTGCCAGCAGCATACTAGGGAGCTACGAGCAGTACTTC
CASSILGSYEQYF
>once|TRBJ1-1|TRBV7-2|11|-
TGTGCCAGCAGCCGACAGACCGTAGCTTTCTTT
CASSRQTVAFF
>-|TRBJ2-2|TRBV5-6|18|-
TGTGCCAGCAGCCCCCCTTGGCGGGAAGCGTCGAACACCGGGGAGCTGTTTTTT
CASSPPWREASNTGELFF
>-|TRBJ1-2|TRBV5-1|13|-
TGCGCCAGCAGCGACGGGCAGGGCTATGGCTACACCTTC
CASSDGQGYGYTF
>-|TRBJ1-2|TRBV7-2|15|TRBD1
TGTGCCAGCAGCTTAGGAGGGGGCAGTCAGTATGGCTACACCTTC
CASSLGGGSQYGYTF
>few|TRBJ1-4|TRBV6-1|15|TRBD1
TGTGCCAGCAGTGAGGGGACAGGAGTAAATGAAAAACTGTTTTTT
CASSEGTGVNEKLFF
>-|TRBJ2-7|TRBV18|15|TRBD1
TGTGCCAGCTCACCTCCGTCGGACAGGGTAGGAGAGCAGTACTTC
CASSPPSDRVGEQYF
>-|TRBJ2-6|TRBV11-2|15|-
TGTGCCAGCAGCTACAGGGTAGCCGGGGCCAACGTCCTGACTTTC
CASSYRVAGANVLTF
>-|TRBJ2-3|TRBV4-3|17|TRBD2
TGCGCCAGCAGCCAAGTGGCTAGCGGGGGGGGTACAGATACGCAGTATTTT
CASSQVASGGGTDTQYF
>-|TRBJ2-7|TRBV18|13|-
TGTGCCAGCTCACCGGCGGCCTCCTACGAGCAGTACTTC
CASSPAASYEQYF
>-|TRBJ2-1|TRBV6-5|14|TRBD2
TGTGCCAGCAAGTGGACTAGCACATCCAATGAGCAGTTCTTC
CASKWTSTSNEQFF
>once|TRBJ1-2|TRBV4-2|15|-
TGTGCCAGCAGCCAAGAGGGGGCGGTTAACTATGGCTACACCTTC
CASSQEGAVNYGYTF
>-|TRBJ2-7|TRBV30|16|TRBD1
TGTGCCTGGAGTGTACCCAGAAGGGGGCGGGCCTACGAGCAGTACTTC
CAWSVPRRGRAYEQYF
>-|TRBJ1-3|TRBV24-1|13|-
TGTGCCACCCAACGGAGCTCTGGAAACACCATATATTTT
CATQRSSGNTIYF
>few|TRBJ1-2|TRBV10-1|13|-
TGCGCCAGCAGCCCCGGACAGTACTATGGCTACACCTTC
CASSPGQYYGYTF
>-|TRBJ2-7|TRBV7-9|16|-
TGTGCCAGCAGCCCCCTTGGGGGGGCCCTCCTCTACGAGCAGTACTTC
CASSPLGGALLYEQYF
>once|TRBJ2-7|TRBV27|14|TRBD1
TGTGCCAGCAGTTTAAAGGGACAGGGAGGGAAGCAGTACTTC
CASSLKGQGGKQYF
>-|TRBJ2-1|TRBV3-1/TRBV3-2|20|TRBD2
TGTGCCAGCAGCCAAGACCCCCGGACTAGCGGGGTTAGCTCCTACAATGAGCAGTTCTTC
CASSQDPRTSGVSSYNEQFF
>-|TRBJ2-3|TRBV9|15|-
TGTGCCAGCAGCCCGATGGGGGCGGGTATAGATACGCAGTATTTT
CASSPMGAGIDTQYF
>-|TRBJ1-5|TRBV6-6|15|TRBD1
TGTGCCAGCAGTCCGGTGGACAGGAGGACTCAGCCCCAGCATTTT
CASSPVDRRTQPQHF
>-|TRBJ2-7|TRBV7-2|13|-
TGTGCCAGCAGCTTAGAGTGGGCGTACGAGCAGTACTTC
CASSLEWAYEQYF
>-|TRBJ2-1|TRBV27|15|-
TGTGCCAGCAGTTTATATTCGGGCAGGGTGATAGGGCAGTTCTTC
CASSLYSGRVIGQFF
>once|TRBJ1-2|TRBV6-2/TRBV6-3|11|-
TGTGCCAGCAGTACAGCATATGGCTACACCTTC
CASSTAYGYTF
>-|TRBJ1-1|TRBV7-2|12|TRBD1
TGTGCCAGCAGCCGGGACAGGGGCTGGGCTTTCTTT
CASSRDRGWAFF
>-|TRBJ1-1|TRBV12-5|11|-
TGTGCTAGTGCCCGGTACACTGAAGCTTTCTTT
CASARYTEAFF
>-|TRBJ1-5|TRBV28|15|-
TGTGCCAGCAGCCCCCGGGACTTTAGCAATCAGCCCCAGCATTTT
CASSPRDFSNQPQHF
>-|TRBJ2-7|TRBV27|15|-
-
CASSFLAGGTYEQYF
>-|TRBJ1-1|TRBV2|13|-
TGTGCCGAGCACAGGGATACGAACACTGAAGCTTTCTTT
CAEHRDTNTEAFF
>-|TRBJ2-7|TRBV18|12|-
TGTGCCAGCTCACCCGTAATCTACGAGCAGTACTTC
CASSPVIYEQYF
>-|TRBJ2-7|TRBV9|14|-
TGTGCCAGCAGCGTAGCTTCCGAGTCCTACGAGCAGTACTTC
CASSVASESYEQYF
>-|TRBJ2-5|TRBV11-2|13|-
TGTGCCAGCAGCTTCGGGGGTTGGGATGTGGGCTACTTC
CASSFGGWDVGYF
>-|TRBJ2-5|TRBV11-2|12|TRBD1
TGTGCCAGCAGCTTGGACAGGGTCGCCCAGTACTTC
CASSLDRVAQYF
>-|TRBJ1-4|TRBV10-2|15|-
TGCGCCAGCAGTGACCCCAGGGGTTATATCGAAAAACTGTTTTTT
CASSDPRGYIEKLFF
>-|TRBJ1-1|TRBV7-9|16|TRBD1
TGTGCCAGCAGCTTCCCACGGAGGCAGGGGGACACTGAAGCTTTCTTT
CASSFPRRQGDTEAFF
>-|TRBJ1-4|TRBV15|17|-
TGTGCCACCAGCACCGTGTTAGGTGGGGGGGTGAGGGAAAAACTGTTTTTT
CATSTVLGGGVREKLFF
>-|TRBJ2-2|TRBV11-2|14|-
TGTGCCAGCAGCGCCACAGCCGCCACCGGGGAGCTGTTTTTT
CASSATAATGELFF
>-|TRBJ1-6|TRBV5-4|16|-
TGTGCCAGCAGCGACAGAGTAGACCTACCTAGTTCACCCCTCCACTTT
CASSDRVDLPSSPLHF
>once|TRBJ1-1|TRBV27|16|TRBD1
TGTGCCAGCAGTTTATTCGGGACAGGACTGAACACTGAAGCTTTCTTT
CASSLFGTGLNTEAFF
>-|TRBJ2-3|TRBV25-1|14|TRBD2
TGTGCCAGCAGTCTCAGCGGGGGCGGGGATACGCAGTATTTT
CASSLSGGGDTQYF
>once|TRBJ2-3|TRBV5-4|15|TRBD2
TGTGCCAGCAGCTTTAGCGGGGAGAACACAGATACGCAGTATTTT
CASSFSGENTDTQYF
>many|TRBJ2-7|TRBV19|13|-
TGTGCCAGTAGTCCACAGGGTTCGGGTGAGCAGTACTTC
CASSPQGSGEQYF
>few|TRBJ2-7|TRBV7-9|15|-
TGTGCCAGCAGCTACCTCGACAGCGCCCCTGAGGAGCAGTACTTC
CASSYLDSAPEEQYF
>-|TRBJ2-3|TRBV6-5|15|-
TGTGCCAGCAGCCCCCCGGGGGGCGCGGCAGATACGCAGTATTTT
CASSPPGGAADTQYF
>-|TRBJ2-7|TRBV7-6|13|-
TGTGCCAGCGGGGACACTCCTAGTCTTGAGCAGTACTTC
CASGDTPSLEQYF
>-|TRBJ1-5|TRBV2|15|TRBD1
TGTGCCAGCTGCCCGGGACAGCATAGCAATCAGCCCCAGCATTTT
CASCPGQHSNQPQHF
>-|TRBJ1-1|TRBV7-8|14|-
TGTGCCAGCACTCCCCCCTCTTGGAGCACTGAAGCTTTCTTT
CASTPPSWSTEAFF
>few|TRBJ1-1|TRBV19|13|TRBD1
TGTGCCAGTAGACAGGGGATGGGGACTGAAGCTTTCTTT
CASRQGMGTEAFF